This TCR beta chain was obtained from a study of blood T cell repertoires in COVID-19. The authors' processing: For nucleated cells, counts were estimated from reference gene primer amplification. Produced via immunoSEQ multiplex PCR; TCRdb's table is partial and in-frame only. For V, J and clone size, that table is used; D and trimming come from the DNA. The data contain around 80,000 clones, about 68% of them singletons. V dropped 0 bases and J dropped 1; count of bases not matched to a gene: 13. The germline V gene encodes CDR1 SGDLS and CDR2 YYNGEE. CDR3 length: 19 residues. This chain connects TRBV9 to TRBJ2-3, with 8 bases matching TRBD1. The source is a man aged 45-60 years with active or convalescent COVID-19. The sample consisted of peripheral blood. The CDR3 here is CASSVVQGARPCCTDTQYF. DNA for the CDR3: TGTGCCAGCAGCGTAGTTCAGGGGGCCCGACCCTGCTGCACAGATACGCAGTATTTT.